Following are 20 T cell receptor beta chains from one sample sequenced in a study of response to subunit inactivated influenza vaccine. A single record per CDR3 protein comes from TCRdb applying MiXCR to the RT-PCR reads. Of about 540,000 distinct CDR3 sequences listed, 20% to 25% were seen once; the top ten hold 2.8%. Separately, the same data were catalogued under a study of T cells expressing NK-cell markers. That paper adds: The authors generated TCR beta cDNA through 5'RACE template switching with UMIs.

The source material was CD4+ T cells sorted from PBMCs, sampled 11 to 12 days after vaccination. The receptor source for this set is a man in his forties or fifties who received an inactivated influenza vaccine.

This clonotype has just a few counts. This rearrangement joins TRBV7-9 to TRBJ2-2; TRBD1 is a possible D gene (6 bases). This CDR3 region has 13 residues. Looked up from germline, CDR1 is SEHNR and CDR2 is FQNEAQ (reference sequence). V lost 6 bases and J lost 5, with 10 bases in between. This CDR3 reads CASSYRETGELFF. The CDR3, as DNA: TGTGCCAGCAGTTACAGGGAGACCGGGGAGCTGTTTTTT. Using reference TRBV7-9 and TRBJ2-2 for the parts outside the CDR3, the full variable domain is DTGVSQNPRHKITKRGQNVTFRCDPISEHNRLYWYRQTLGQGPEFLTYFQNEAQLEKSRLLSDRFSAERPKGSFSTLEIQRTEQGDSAMYLCASSYRETGELFFGEGSRLTVL.

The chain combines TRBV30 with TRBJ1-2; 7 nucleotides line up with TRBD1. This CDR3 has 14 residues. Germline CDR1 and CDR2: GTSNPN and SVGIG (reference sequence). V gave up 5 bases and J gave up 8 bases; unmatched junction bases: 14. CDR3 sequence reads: CAWGLQGLVEGYTF. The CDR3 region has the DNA TGTGCCTGGGGCTTACAGGGGTTGGTCGAAGGCTACACCTTC.

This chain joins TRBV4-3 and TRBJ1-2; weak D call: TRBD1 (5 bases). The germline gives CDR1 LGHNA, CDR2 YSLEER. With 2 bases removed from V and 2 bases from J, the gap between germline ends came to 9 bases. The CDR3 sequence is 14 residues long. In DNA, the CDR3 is TGCGCCAGCAGCCAACATGAGGGGAACTATGGCTACACCTTC. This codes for CASSQHEGNYGYTF.

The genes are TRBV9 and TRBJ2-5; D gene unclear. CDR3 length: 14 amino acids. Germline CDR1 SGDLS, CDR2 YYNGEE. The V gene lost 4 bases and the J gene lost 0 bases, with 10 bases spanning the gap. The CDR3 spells CASSPQMYQETQYF. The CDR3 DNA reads TGTGCCAGCAGCCCACAAATGTACCAAGAGACCCAGTACTTC.

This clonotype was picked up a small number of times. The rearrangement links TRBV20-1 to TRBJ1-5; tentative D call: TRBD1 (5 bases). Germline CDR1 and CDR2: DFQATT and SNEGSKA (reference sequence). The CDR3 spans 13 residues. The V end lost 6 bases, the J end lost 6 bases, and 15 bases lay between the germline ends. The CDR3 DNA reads TGCAGTGCCGGTGGGGGGAAGCGTCAGCCCCAGCATTTT. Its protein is CSAGGGKRQPQHF.

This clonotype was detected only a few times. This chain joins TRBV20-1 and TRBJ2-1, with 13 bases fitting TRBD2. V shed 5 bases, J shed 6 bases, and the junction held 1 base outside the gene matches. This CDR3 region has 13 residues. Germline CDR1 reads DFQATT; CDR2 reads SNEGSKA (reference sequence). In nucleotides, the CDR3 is TGCAGTGCTGGGACTAGCGGGGTCAATGAGCAGTTCTTC. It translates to CSAGTSGVNEQFF.

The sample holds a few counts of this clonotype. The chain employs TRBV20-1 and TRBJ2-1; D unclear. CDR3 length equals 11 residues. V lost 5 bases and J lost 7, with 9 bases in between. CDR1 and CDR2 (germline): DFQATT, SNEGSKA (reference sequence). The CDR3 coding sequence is TGCAGTGCTCCGAATAGGAATGAGCAGTTCTTC. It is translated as CSAPNRNEQFF.

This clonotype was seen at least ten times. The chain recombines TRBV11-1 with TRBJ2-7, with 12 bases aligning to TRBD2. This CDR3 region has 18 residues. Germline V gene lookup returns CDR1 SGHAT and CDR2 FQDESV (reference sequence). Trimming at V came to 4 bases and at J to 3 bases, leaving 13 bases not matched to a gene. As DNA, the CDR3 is TGTGCCAGCAGCTCCGGACTAGCGGGACCGACCCCTTTCTACGAGCAGTACTTC. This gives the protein CASSSGLAGPTPFYEQYF.

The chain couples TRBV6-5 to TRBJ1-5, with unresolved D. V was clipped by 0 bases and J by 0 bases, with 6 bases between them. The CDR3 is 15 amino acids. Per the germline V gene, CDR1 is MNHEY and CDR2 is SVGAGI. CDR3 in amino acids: CASSYSLASNQPQHF. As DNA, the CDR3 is TGTGCCAGCAGTTACTCCTTGGCTAGCAATCAGCCCCAGCATTTT.

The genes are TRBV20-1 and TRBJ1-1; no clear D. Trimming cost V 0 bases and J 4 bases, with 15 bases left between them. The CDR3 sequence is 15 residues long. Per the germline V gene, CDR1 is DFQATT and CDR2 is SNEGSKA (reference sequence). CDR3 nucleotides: TGCAGTGCTAGAGATAAACGCGGGGTTCTCACTGAAGCTTTCTTT. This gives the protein CSARDKRGVLTEAFF.

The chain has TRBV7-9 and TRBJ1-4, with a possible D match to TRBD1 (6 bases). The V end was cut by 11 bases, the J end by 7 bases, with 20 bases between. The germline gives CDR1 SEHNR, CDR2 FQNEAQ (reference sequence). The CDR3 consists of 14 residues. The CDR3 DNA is TGTGCCGGTAAGGACAGCGGACGTGGTGAAAAACTGTTTTTT. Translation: CAGKDSGRGEKLFF.

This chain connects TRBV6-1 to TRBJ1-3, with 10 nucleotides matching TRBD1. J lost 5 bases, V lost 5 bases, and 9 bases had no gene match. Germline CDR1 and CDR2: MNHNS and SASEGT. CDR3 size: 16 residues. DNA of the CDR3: TGTGCCAGCAGTCAAACTTCGGGACAGGGGCGAAACACCATATATTTT. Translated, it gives CASSQTSGQGRNTIYF.

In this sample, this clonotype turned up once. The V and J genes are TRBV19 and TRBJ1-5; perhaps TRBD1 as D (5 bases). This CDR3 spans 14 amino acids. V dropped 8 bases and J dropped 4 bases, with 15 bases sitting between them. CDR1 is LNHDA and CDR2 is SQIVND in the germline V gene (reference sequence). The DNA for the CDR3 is TGTGCCAGTCAGGGCTCATCGAGAAATCAGCCCCAGCATTTT. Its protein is CASQGSSRNQPQHF.

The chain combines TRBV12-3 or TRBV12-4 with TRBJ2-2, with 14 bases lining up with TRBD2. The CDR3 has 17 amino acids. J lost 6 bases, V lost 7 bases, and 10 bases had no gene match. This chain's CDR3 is CASTFGRLAGGAGELFF. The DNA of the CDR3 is TGTGCCAGCACCTTTGGTCGACTAGCGGGAGGGGCCGGGGAGCTGTTTTTT.

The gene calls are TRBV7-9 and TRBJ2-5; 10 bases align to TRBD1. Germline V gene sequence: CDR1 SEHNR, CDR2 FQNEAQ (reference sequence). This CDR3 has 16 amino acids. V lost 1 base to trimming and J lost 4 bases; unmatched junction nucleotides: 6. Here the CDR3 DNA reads TGTGCCAGCAGCTTAGGGGACAGGGGTGGAAGAGAGACCCAGTACTTC. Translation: CASSLGDRGGRETQYF. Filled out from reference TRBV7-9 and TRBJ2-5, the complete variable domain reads DTGVSQNPRHKITKRGQNVTFRCDPISEHNRLYWYRQTLGQGPEFLTYFQNEAQLEKSRLLSDRFSAERPKGSFSTLEIQRTEQGDSAMYLCASSLGDRGGRETQYFGPGTRLLVL.

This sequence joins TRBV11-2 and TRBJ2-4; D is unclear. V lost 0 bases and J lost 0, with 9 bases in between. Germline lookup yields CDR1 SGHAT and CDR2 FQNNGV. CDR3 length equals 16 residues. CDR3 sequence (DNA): TGTGCCAGCAGCTTAGATAGAAGACTAGCCAAAAACATTCAGTACTTC. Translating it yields CASSLDRRLAKNIQYF.

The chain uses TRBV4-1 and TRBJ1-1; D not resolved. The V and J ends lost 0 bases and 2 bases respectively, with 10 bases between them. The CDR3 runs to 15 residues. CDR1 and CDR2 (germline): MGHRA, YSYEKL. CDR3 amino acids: CASSQELGLNTEAFF. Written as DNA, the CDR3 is TGCGCCAGCAGCCAAGAGCTCGGACTAAACACTGAAGCTTTCTTT.

The CDR3 reads CSVGQGYGYEQYF. CDR3 in DNA: TGCAGCGTGGGTCAGGGATATGGGTACGAGCAGTACTTC. V usage is TRBV29-1 and J usage is TRBJ2-7; weak D call: TRBD1 (5 bases). From germline, CDR1 is SQVTM and CDR2 ANQGSEA. This CDR3 spans 13 amino acids. The V gene lost 6 bases and the J gene lost 4 bases, with 16 bases spanning the gap.

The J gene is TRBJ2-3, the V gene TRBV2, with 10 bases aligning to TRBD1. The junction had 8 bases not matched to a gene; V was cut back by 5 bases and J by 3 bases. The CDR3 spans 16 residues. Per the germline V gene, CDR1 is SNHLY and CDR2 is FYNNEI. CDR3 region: CASSTGTGVGTDTQYF. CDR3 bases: TGTGCCAGCAGTACCGGGACAGGGGTGGGAACAGATACGCAGTATTTT.

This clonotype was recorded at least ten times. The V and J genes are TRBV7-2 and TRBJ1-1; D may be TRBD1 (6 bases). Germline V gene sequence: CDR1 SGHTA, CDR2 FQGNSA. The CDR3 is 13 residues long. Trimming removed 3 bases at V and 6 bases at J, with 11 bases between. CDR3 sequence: CASSFGTRAEAFF. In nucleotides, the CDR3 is TGTGCCAGCAGCTTCGGGACAAGGGCTGAAGCTTTCTTT.